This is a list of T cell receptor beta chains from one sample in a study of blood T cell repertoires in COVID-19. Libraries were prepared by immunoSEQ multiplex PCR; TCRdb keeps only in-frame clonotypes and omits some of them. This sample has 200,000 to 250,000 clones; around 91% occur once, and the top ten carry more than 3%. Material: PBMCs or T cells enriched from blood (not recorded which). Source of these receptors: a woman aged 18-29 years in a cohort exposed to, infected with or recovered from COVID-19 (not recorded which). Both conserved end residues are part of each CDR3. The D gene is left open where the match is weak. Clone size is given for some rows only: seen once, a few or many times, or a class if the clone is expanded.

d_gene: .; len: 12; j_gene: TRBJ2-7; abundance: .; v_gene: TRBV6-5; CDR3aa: CASSRDSYEQYF; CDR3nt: TGTGCCAGCAGCCGGGATAGCTACGAGCAGTACTTC
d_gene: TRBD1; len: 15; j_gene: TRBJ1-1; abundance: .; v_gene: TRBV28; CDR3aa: CASSTTGTGNTEAFF; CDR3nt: TGTGCCAGCAGTACCACCGGGACAGGGAACACTGAAGCTTTCTTT
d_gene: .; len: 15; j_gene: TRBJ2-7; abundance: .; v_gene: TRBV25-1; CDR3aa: CASSRDNLGSYEQYF; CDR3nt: TGTGCCAGCAGCCGGGACAATCTGGGGTCCTACGAGCAGTACTTC
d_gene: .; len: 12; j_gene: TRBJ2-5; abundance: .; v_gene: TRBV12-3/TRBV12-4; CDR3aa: CASTRTEETQYF; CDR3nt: TGTGCCAGCACACGGACAGAAGAGACCCAGTACTTC
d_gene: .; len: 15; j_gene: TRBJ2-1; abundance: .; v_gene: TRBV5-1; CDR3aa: CASSHVTGSYNEQFF; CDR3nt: TGCGCCAGCAGCCACGTGACGGGCTCCTACAATGAGCAGTTCTTC
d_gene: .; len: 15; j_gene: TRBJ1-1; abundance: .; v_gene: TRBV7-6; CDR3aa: CASSLGARGVTEAFF; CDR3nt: TGTGCCAGCAGCTTAGGGGCCAGGGGAGTGACTGAAGCTTTCTTT
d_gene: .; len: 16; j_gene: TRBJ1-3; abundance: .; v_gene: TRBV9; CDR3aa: CASSSNVQDSGNTIYF; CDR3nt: TGTGCCAGCAGCTCAAACGTACAGGACTCTGGAAACACCATATATTTT
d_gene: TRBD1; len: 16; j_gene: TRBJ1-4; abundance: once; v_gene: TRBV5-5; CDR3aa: CASSWRGQGLGEKLFF; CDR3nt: TGTGCCAGCAGCTGGAGGGGACAGGGGTTGGGTGAAAAACTGTTTTTT
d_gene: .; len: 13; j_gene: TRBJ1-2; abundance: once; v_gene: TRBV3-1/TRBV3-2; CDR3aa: CASSQEQRGGYTF; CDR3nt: TGTGCCAGCAGCCAAGAGCAGAGGGGGGGCTACACCTTC
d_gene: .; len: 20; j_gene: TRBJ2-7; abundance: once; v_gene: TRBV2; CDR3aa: CASSEALGIKGSRGSYEQYF; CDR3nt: TGTGCCAGCAGTGAAGCGCTGGGGATAAAGGGATCAAGGGGCTCCTACGAGCAGTACTTC
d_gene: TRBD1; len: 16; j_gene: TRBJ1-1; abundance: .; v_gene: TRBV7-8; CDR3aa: CASSPRDRGMNTEAFF; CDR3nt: TGTGCCAGCAGCCCCCGGGACAGGGGGATGAACACTGAAGCTTTCTTT
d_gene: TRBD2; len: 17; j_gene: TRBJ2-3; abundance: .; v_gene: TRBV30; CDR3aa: CAWSPEGGAGETDTQYF; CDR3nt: TGTGCCTGGAGCCCGGAAGGAGGAGCGGGAGAGACAGATACGCAGTATTTT
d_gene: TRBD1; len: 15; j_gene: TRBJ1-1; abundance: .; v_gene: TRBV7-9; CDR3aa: CASSHDRGPHTEAFF; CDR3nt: TGTGCCAGCAGCCATGACAGGGGTCCCCACACTGAAGCTTTCTTT
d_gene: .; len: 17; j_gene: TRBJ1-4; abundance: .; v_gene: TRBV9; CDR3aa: CASSGGQGIGANEKLFF; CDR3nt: TGTGCCAGCAGCGGGGGGCAGGGAATCGGGGCTAATGAAAAACTGTTTTTT
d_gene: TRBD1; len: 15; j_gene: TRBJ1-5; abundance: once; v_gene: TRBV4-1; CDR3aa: CASSSGTVSNQPQHF; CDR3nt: TGCGCCAGCAGCTCCGGGACAGTTAGCAATCAGCCCCAGCATTTT
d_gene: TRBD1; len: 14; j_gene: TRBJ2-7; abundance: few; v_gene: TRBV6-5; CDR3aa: CASSRSGQGYEQYF; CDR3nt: TGTGCCAGCAGCCGCTCGGGACAGGGCTACGAGCAGTACTTC
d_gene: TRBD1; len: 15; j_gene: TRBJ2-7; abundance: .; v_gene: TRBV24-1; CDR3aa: CATSEAGDRSYEQYF; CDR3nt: TGTGCCACCAGTGAGGCCGGGGACAGATCCTACGAGCAGTACTTC
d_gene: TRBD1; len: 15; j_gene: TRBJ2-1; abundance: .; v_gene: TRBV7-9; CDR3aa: CASSAGQGAFDEQFF; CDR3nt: TGTGCCAGCAGCGCTGGACAGGGGGCATTCGATGAGCAGTTCTTC
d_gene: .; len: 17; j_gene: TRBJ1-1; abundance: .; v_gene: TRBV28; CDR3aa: CASIPTPGVAMNTEAFF; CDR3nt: TGTGCCAGCATCCCCACGCCAGGGGTGGCAATGAACACTGAAGCTTTCTTT
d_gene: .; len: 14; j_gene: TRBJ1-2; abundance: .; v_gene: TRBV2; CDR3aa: CASSPDSSNYGYTF; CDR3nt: TGTGCCAGCAGTCCGGACAGCTCTAACTATGGCTACACCTTC
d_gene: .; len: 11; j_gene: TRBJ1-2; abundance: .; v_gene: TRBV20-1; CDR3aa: CSEASSYGYTF; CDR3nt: TGCAGTGAAGCGAGCTCCTATGGCTACACCTTC
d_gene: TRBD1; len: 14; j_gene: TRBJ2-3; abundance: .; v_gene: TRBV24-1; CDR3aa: CAIQQGARTDTQYF; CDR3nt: TGTGCCATTCAACAGGGGGCAAGGACAGATACGCAGTATTTT
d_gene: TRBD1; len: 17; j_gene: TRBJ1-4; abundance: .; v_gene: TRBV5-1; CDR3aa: CASSKARDRVTNEKLFF; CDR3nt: TGCGCCAGCAGTAAAGCAAGGGACAGGGTGACTAATGAAAAACTGTTTTTT
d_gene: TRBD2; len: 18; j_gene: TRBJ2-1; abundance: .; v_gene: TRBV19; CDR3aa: CASSIWGLAGGGSNEQFF; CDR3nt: TGTGCCAGTAGTATATGGGGACTAGCGGGAGGGGGGAGCAATGAGCAGTTCTTC
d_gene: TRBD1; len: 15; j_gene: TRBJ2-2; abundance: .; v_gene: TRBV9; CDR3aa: CASSTYRGLPGELFF; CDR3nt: TGTGCCAGCAGCACCTACAGGGGTTTACCCGGGGAGCTGTTTTTT
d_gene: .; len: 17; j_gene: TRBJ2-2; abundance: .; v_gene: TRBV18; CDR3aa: CASSKDRFAVGTGELFF; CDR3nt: TGTGCCAGCTCAAAAGACCGGTTTGCGGTTGGTACCGGGGAGCTGTTTTTT
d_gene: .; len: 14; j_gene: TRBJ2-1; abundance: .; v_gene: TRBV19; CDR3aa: CASSSESSYNEQFF; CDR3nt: TGTGCCAGTAGTTCGGAGAGCTCCTACAATGAGCAGTTCTTC
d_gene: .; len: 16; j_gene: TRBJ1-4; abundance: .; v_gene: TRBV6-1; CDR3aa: CASSEATVATNEKLFF; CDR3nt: TGTGCCAGCAGTGAAGCTACGGTTGCAACTAATGAAAAACTGTTTTTT
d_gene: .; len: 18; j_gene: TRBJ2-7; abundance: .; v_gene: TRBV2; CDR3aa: CASSEGSRGSSDSYEQYF; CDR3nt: TGTGCCAGCAGTGAAGGTTCCCGGGGGAGTAGCGACAGCTACGAGCAGTACTTC
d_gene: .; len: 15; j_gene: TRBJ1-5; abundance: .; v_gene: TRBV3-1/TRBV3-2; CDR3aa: CASSVGLRGNQPQHF; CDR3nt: TGTGCCAGCAGCGTAGGACTGAGGGGCAATCAGCCCCAGCATTTT
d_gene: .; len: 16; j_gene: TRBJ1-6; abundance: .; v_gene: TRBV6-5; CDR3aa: CASSFTPGQRGSPLHF; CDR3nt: TGTGCCAGCAGTTTCACACCGGGACAAAGGGGTTCACCCCTCCACTTT
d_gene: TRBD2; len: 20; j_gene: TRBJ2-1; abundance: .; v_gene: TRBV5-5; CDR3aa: CASSLVGSSGRGSLLNEQFF; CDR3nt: TGTGCCAGCAGCTTGGTGGGCTCGAGCGGGAGGGGAAGTCTTTTAAATGAGCAGTTCTTC
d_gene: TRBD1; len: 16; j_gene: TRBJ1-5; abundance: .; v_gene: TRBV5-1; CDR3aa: CASSLGGRGQGQPQHF; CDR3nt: TGCGCCAGCAGCTTAGGAGGCAGGGGGCAAGGTCAGCCCCAGCATTTT
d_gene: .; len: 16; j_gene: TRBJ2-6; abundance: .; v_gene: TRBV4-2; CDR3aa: CASSQGPGSGANVLTF; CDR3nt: TGTGCCAGCAGCCAAGGCCCCGGCTCTGGGGCCAACGTCCTGACTTTC
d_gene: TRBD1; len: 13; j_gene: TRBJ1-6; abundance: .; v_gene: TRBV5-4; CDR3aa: CASRQGENSPLHF; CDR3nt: TGTGCCAGCAGGCAGGGGGAGAATTCACCCCTCCACTTT
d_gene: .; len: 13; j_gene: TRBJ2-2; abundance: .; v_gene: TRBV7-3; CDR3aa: CASSFSVPGELFF; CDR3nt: TGTGCCAGCAGCTTCTCGGTGCCCGGGGAGCTGTTTTTT
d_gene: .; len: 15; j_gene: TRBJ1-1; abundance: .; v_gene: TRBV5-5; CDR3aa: CASSALFTENTEAFF; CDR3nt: TGTGCCAGCAGCGCACTCTTTACAGAGAACACTGAAGCTTTCTTT
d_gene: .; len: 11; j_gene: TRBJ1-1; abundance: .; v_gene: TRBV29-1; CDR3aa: CSGQQGVEAFF; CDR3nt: TGCAGCGGTCAACAGGGTGTTGAAGCTTTCTTT
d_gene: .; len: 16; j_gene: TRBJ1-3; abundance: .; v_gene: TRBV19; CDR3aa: CASIPMRFRSGNTIYF; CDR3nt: TGTGCCAGTATCCCCATGCGTTTTCGCTCTGGAAACACCATATATTTT
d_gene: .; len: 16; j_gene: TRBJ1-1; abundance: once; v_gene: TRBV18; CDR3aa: CASSPRPTGMNTEAFF; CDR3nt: TGTGCCAGCTCACCACGGCCTACGGGAATGAACACTGAAGCTTTCTTT
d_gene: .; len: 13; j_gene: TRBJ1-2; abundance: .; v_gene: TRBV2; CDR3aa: CASSVGAGRGYTF; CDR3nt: TGTGCCAGCAGTGTTGGGGCAGGACGAGGCTACACCTTC
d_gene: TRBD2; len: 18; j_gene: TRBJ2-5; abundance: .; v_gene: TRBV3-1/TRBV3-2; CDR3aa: CASSQWGRADDVQETQYF; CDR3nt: TGTGCCAGCAGCCAATGGGGGAGGGCCGATGATGTTCAAGAGACCCAGTACTTC
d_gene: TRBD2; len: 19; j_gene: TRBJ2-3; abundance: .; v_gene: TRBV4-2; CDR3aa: CASTTGRELAGGHSDTQYF; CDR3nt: TGTGCCAGCACCACCGGGAGGGAGCTAGCGGGGGGGCACTCAGATACGCAGTATTTT
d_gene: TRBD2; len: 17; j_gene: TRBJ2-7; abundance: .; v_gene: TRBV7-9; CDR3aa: CASSSLWTSGNTYEQYF; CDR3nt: TGTGCCAGCAGCTCACTCTGGACTAGCGGGAATACCTACGAGCAGTACTTC
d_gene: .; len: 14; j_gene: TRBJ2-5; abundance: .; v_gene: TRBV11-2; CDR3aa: CASSLDRARETQYF; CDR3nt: TGTGCCAGCAGCTTAGATCGAGCTCGAGAGACCCAGTACTTC
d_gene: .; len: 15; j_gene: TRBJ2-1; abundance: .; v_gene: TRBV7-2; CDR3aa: CASSSPAGQYNEQFF; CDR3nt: TGTGCCAGCAGCTCTCCGGCGGGACAGTACAATGAGCAGTTCTTC
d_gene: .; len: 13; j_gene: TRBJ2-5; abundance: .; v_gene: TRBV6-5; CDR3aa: CASRSQSQETQYF; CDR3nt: TGTGCCAGCAGATCACAATCTCAAGAGACCCAGTACTTC
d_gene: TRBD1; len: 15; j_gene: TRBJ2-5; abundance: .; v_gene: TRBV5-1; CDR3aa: CASSLEGQGEETQYF; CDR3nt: TGCGCCAGCAGCTTGGAAGGCCAGGGGGAAGAGACCCAGTACTTC
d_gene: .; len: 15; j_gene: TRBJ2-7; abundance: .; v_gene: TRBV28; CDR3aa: CASSGTGRGDYEQYF; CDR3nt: TGTGCCAGCAGTGGAACGGGCAGGGGGGACTACGAGCAGTACTTC
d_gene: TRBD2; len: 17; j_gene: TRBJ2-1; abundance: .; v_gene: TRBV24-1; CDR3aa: CATSDTPGLALDNEQFF; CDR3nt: TGTGCCACCAGTGATACGCCGGGACTAGCGTTGGACAATGAGCAGTTCTTC
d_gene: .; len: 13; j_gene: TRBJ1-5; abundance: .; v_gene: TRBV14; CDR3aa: CASSAQGIGPQHF; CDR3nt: TGTGCCAGCAGCGCTCAGGGGATTGGGCCCCAGCATTTT
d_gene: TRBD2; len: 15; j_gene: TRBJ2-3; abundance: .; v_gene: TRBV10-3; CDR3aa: CAINWRLAGWDTQYF; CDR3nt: TGTGCCATCAATTGGCGACTAGCGGGATGGGATACGCAGTATTTT
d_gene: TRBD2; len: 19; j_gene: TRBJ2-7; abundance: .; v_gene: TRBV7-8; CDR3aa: CASSLLTSGGSRGSYEQYF; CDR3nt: TGTGCCAGCAGCCTGCTGACTAGCGGGGGGTCCCGCGGCTCCTACGAGCAGTACTTC
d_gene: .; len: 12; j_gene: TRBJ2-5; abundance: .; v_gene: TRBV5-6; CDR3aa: CASSSDRKTQYF; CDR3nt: TGTGCCAGCAGCTCCGACAGGAAGACCCAGTACTTC